The rows below give T cell receptor beta chains drawn from one sample of a study of blood T cells in healthy people across ages. MiXCR was run by TCRdb on the 5' RACE reads, yielding one entry per CDR3 protein. Here the sample spans 1.5 million to 2 million distinct CDR3 sequences, around half being singletons. The specimen was blood. These receptors originate from a middle-aged woman in good health. CDR3s include the opening cysteine and the closing phenylalanine or tryptophan. The D gene is left open where the match is weak. Clone size is stated in some rows and not others, as once, few, many or a class when expanded.

few	TRBV5-1	TRBJ2-7	.	TGCGCCAGCAGCTTGTCGGCAGGGGACTCCTACGAGCAGTACTTC	CASSLSAGDSYEQYF
few	TRBV7-9	TRBJ2-5	TRBD1	TGTGCCAGCAGCCCAGGGACAGGGGGCAAAGGGACCCAGTACTTC	CASSPGTGGKGTQYF
.	TRBV24-1	TRBJ2-5	.	TGTGCCACCAGTGATCCCGCGTGGGGGGCAGAGGAGACCCAGTACTTC	CATSDPAWGAEETQYF
few	TRBV29-1	TRBJ1-2	.	TGCAGCGTTGAAGACGGTACCTGGAGTAATATAGGCTACACCTTC	CSVEDGTWSNIGYTF
.	TRBV19	TRBJ2-7	.	TGTGCCAGTAGTAGAACAGGGCTTAGAGACGAGCAGTACTTC	CASSRTGLRDEQYF
few	TRBV4-3	TRBJ2-1	TRBD2	TGCGCCAGCAGCCCTCAACTAGCGGGGGGCCCCTATGAGCAGTTCTTC	CASSPQLAGGPYEQFF
few	TRBV27	TRBJ1-2	TRBD1	TGTGCCAGCAGTTCGGGACAGGGGATATACTATGGCTACACCTTC	CASSSGQGIYYGYTF
.	TRBV2	TRBJ2-3	.	TGTGCCAGCAGCTTCGAGCGGGCCAGCACAGATACGCAGTATTTT	CASSFERASTDTQYF
.	TRBV6-5	TRBJ2-3	TRBD1	TGTGCCAGCAGTTACTCCTTTGGGACAGGGGAAGATACGCAGTATTTT	CASSYSFGTGEDTQYF
few	TRBV12-3/TRBV12-4	TRBJ2-5	TRBD2	TGTGCCAGCAGTTTATCTAGCGGGGGGCTTCGGGTGACCCAGTACTTC	CASSLSSGGLRVTQYF
.	TRBV14	TRBJ2-5	TRBD2	TGTGCCAGCAGCCCCACGACTAGCGGTCGGACCCAGTACTTC	CASSPTTSGRTQYF
few	TRBV7-2	TRBJ2-3	.	TGTGCCAGCAGCTACATTCGGGGGGCCGGGGAGACGCAGTATTTT	CASSYIRGAGETQYF
.	TRBV5-1	TRBJ1-5	TRBD1	TGCGCCAGCAGCCCACAGGGGACGGATCCGCCCCAGCATTTT	CASSPQGTDPPQHF
.	TRBV28	TRBJ2-1	.	TGTGCCAGCAGTTCACCGGTGAGCGCCTACAATGAGCAGTTCTTC	CASSSPVSAYNEQFF
few	TRBV6-5	TRBJ2-3	.	TGTGCCAGCAGCCCCATGGCGGGGAGCACAGATACGCAGTATTTT	CASSPMAGSTDTQYF
.	TRBV20-1	TRBJ1-6	.	TGCAGTGCTAGCCCGGATTTGGATTCACCCCTCCACTTT	CSASPDLDSPLHF
.	TRBV29-1	TRBJ2-1	TRBD2	TGCAGCGTTGAGATTGGACTAGCGGGGTTTCAGTTCTTC	CSVEIGLAGFQFF
.	TRBV4-1	TRBJ2-5	.	TGCGCCAGCAGCCAAGTAAGTGGGTCAGAGCCCTTCGAGACCCAGTACTTC	CASSQVSGSEPFETQYF
.	TRBV28	TRBJ2-7	TRBD2	TGTGCCAGCAGTTTTATCGGGAGGTCCGAGCAGTACTTC	CASSFIGRSEQYF
.	TRBV4-1	TRBJ1-2	.	TGCGCCAGCAGCCAAGTCGTGGCAAGTGGTGGCTACACCTTC	CASSQVVASGGYTF
few	TRBV6-1	TRBJ2-1	.	TGTGCCAGCAGACGCCCCCCCATCCGGGGCTCCTACAATGAGCAGTTCTTC	CASRRPPIRGSYNEQFF
.	TRBV18	TRBJ2-1	.	TGTGCCAGCTCACCGGAGACTACGGGTGAGCAGTTCTTC	CASSPETTGEQFF
.	TRBV10-1	TRBJ2-5	TRBD2	TGCGCCAGCAGTGACCAAATAGCGGGGGGGCCTTTGGCCAATGAGCAGTACTTC	CASSDQIAGGPLANEQYF
.	TRBV5-1	TRBJ2-6	.	TGCGCCAGCAGCCAAAGTTCCGGGGTTGGGGCCAACGTCCTGACTTTC	CASSQSSGVGANVLTF
few	TRBV11-2	TRBJ2-7	.	TGTGCCAGCAGCTTCCAATTAACCGGGGACTACGAGCAGTACTTC	CASSFQLTGDYEQYF
.	TRBV29-1	TRBJ2-1	TRBD2	TGCAGCGCCAAAACGTCAGGGACTAGCGGGGGGACTCTGTTCTTC	CSAKTSGTSGGTLFF
.	TRBV6-2/TRBV6-3	TRBJ1-5	TRBD1	TGTGCCAGCAGTTACTTCGGACAGGCTCCTTCGTGGAGTTTATATAGCAATCAGCCCCAGCATTTT	CASSYFGQAPSWSLYSNQPQHF
.	TRBV20-1	TRBJ2-4	.	TGCAGTGTCGGTGGTGTAACCAAAAACATTCAGTACTTC	CSVGGVTKNIQYF
.	TRBV10-2	TRBJ1-6	TRBD1	TGCGCCAGCAGTGCGGTACCGGGACAGGGGGCCTATAATTCACCCCTCCACTTT	CASSAVPGQGAYNSPLHF
few	TRBV5-1	TRBJ2-7	.	TGCGCCAGCAGCTTGGCGAGGCAGGACTACGAGCAGTACTTC	CASSLARQDYEQYF
.	TRBV29-1	TRBJ1-2	TRBD1	TGCAGCGTTGAGGGACAGGGACTCTATGGCTACACCTTC	CSVEGQGLYGYTF
.	TRBV6-2/TRBV6-3	TRBJ2-3	TRBD1	TGTGCCAGCAGTTGGCTTCAGGGGGCCCCCACAGATACGCAGTATTTT	CASSWLQGAPTDTQYF
few	TRBV27	TRBJ2-1	TRBD1	TGTGCCAGCAGTGACAGGGTCTTACGCAATGAGCAGTTCTTC	CASSDRVLRNEQFF
.	TRBV28	TRBJ2-7	.	TGTGCCAGCAGTCACAGGGGGGGCAGACCTTACGAGCAGTACTTC	CASSHRGGRPYEQYF
few	TRBV5-5	TRBJ1-5	.	TGTGCCAGCAGCTTGAACGTGGGCAATCAGCCCCAGCATTTT	CASSLNVGNQPQHF
.	TRBV27	TRBJ1-2	TRBD1	TGTGCCAGCAGTGGATCTAGACGGGACAGGGCAGGAAGTAACTATGGCTACACCTTC	CASSGSRRDRAGSNYGYTF
few	TRBV20-1	TRBJ2-7	.	TGCAGTGCTGAGGGCTTAGCGGCCTTCTCCTACGAGCAGTACTTC	CSAEGLAAFSYEQYF